The 23 T cell receptor beta chains below all came from one sample that was sequenced in a study of T-cell memory formation after mild COVID-19 (dated by TCRdb to about 2021). The library was generated by 5' RACE. TCRdb records Illumina NovaSeq 6000 as the sequencer. TCRdb trimmed public reads at Q25 via fastp, called clones via MiXCR and kept in-frame beta chains. Entries are consolidated by CDR3 protein sequence, retaining the most common genes and DNA. The sample has about 270,000 distinct CDR3 sequences on record, roughly 17% of them singletons. The ten largest clones take up more than 20% of the sample. Sequenced sample: PBMCs or a T cell subset sorted from them (not recorded which). The receptors derive from a man aged 18-30 years who had mild COVID-19 (a few samples of this study predate the infection). The sample titles of this study are shuffled in the database, so cell type and time point are left out; the donor was told from shared clones.

This clonotype was found a few times. V usage is TRBV20-1 and J usage is TRBJ1-5; D might be TRBD1 (6 bases). Germline V gene data show CDR1 as DFQATT and CDR2 as SNEGSKA (reference sequence). V gave up 2 bases and J gave up 4 bases, with 9 bases separating them. The CDR3 is 13 residues long. The CDR3 DNA reads TGCAGTGCTAGACTCCAGGGGAATCAGCCCCAGCATTTT. This gives the protein CSARLQGNQPQHF.

This clonotype was detected only a few times. The chain employs TRBV30 and TRBJ1-2; TRBD1 might be the D (5 bases). CDR3 size: 13 residues. The V end was cut by 3 bases, the J end by 5 bases, with 13 bases between. CDR1 and CDR2 (germline): GTSNPN, SVGIG (reference sequence). Here the CDR3 reads CAWREAGRYGYTF. CDR3 nucleotide sequence: TGTGCCTGGAGAGAGGCAGGGAGATATGGCTACACCTTC.

The rearrangement links TRBV7-3 to TRBJ2-3; possible D gene TRBD2, 7 bases. The CDR3 extends over 16 amino acids. Per the germline V gene, CDR1 is SGHTA and CDR2 is FQGTGA. The germline V and J ends were trimmed by 5 bases and 0 bases, with 15 bases remaining between them. CDR3 in amino acids: CASSPRGGGSTDTQYF. The CDR3 coding sequence is TGTGCCAGCAGCCCCAGGGGCGGGGGAAGCACAGATACGCAGTATTTT.

The chain couples TRBV5-1 to TRBJ2-2, with TRBD2 matching over 8 bases. Germline values: CDR1 SGHRS, CDR2 YFSETQ. The CDR3 contains 16 residues. V lost 4 bases and J lost 3; bases outside the gene matches: 8. The CDR3 is CASSPVRGGDTGELFF. CDR3 in DNA: TGCGCCAGCAGCCCGGTTCGGGGGGGCGACACCGGGGAGCTGTTTTTT.

This clonotype was counted only a few times. This chain joins TRBV11-1 and TRBJ2-7; 9 bases map to TRBD1. CDR1 is SGHAT, CDR2 FQDESV, per germline (reference sequence). J gave up 6 bases and V 5 bases, and 14 bases lay outside the gene matches. The CDR3 contains 16 residues. CDR3 residues: CASSEEQGAIVSEQYF. CDR3 DNA sequence: TGTGCCAGCAGCGAGGAACAGGGGGCGATCGTATCCGAGCAGTACTTC.

This clonotype turned up a few times. The J gene is TRBJ1-6, the V gene TRBV27; no definite D call. The CDR3 spans 15 residues. V dropped 0 bases and J dropped 5 bases, with 8 bases sitting between them. CDR1 and CDR2 (germline): MNHEY, SMNVEV (reference sequence). CDR3 nucleotide sequence: TGTGCCAGCAGTTTATCGAACGGAGATAATTCACCCCTCCACTTT. Residues: CASSLSNGDNSPLHF.

A few counts support this clonotype. The rearrangement uses TRBV2 and TRBJ1-5, with a tentative D call TRBD1 (5 bases). The CDR3 covers 14 residues. The germline CDR1 and CDR2 sequences are SNHLY and FYNNEI. V was shortened by 4 bases and J by 6 bases, with 13 bases between the two germline ends. CDR3 nucleotides: TGTGCCAGCAGTGCAGGAGGGGCGAGTCAGCCCCAGCATTTT. Its protein product is CASSAGGASQPQHF. The whole variable domain, filled in from reference TRBV2 and TRBJ1-5, reads EPEVTQTPSHQVTQMGQEVILRCVPISNHLYFYWYRQILGQKVEFLVSFYNNEISEKSEIFDDQFSVERPDGSNFTLKIRSTKLEDSAMYFCASSAGGASQPQHFGDGTRLSIL.

This clonotype has more than one count but fewer than ten. This sequence joins TRBV7-2 and TRBJ2-2; D call uncertain. Germline V lookup: CDR1 SGHTA, CDR2 FQGNSA. Trimming left V 3 bases short and J 3 bases short, with 8 bases between. The CDR3 totals 14 residues. CDR3 nucleotide sequence: TGTGCCAGCAGCTTTCAGCATTACACCGGGGAGCTGTTTTTT. It specifies CASSFQHYTGELFF.

At least ten counts were recorded for this clonotype. The chain links TRBV4-3 to TRBJ2-5; 9 positions match TRBD2. Trimming at V came to 4 bases and at J to 4 bases, leaving 4 bases not matched to a gene. Germline values: CDR1 LGHNA, CDR2 YSLEER. The CDR3 sequence is 14 residues long. DNA for the CDR3: TGCGCCAGCAGCCCCATAGCGGGAGCAGAGACCCAGTACTTC. Encoded protein: CASSPIAGAETQYF.

The rearrangement uses TRBV7-6 and TRBJ2-7; 8 nucleotides agree with TRBD2. CDR1 and CDR2 (germline): SGHVS, FNYEAQ. The CDR3 runs 15 residues. The junction had 5 bases not matched to a gene; V was cut back by 2 bases and J by 2 bases. The CDR3 sequence is CASSLIGRGPYEQYF. CDR3 DNA: TGTGCCAGCAGCTTAATCGGGAGGGGCCCCTACGAGCAGTACTTC.

The V gene is TRBV9, the J gene TRBJ2-1; D possibly corresponds to TRBD1 (6 bases). V was trimmed by 1 base and J by 11 bases, leaving 10 bases between them. Germline values: CDR1 SGDLS, CDR2 YYNGEE. The CDR3 is 12 residues long. The CDR3 region is CASSVSGTKQFF. The CDR3 region has the DNA TGTGCCAGCAGCGTATCCGGGACAAAGCAGTTCTTC.

The CDR3 here is CASSDGLVGSQYF. The DNA for the CDR3 is TGTGCCAGCAGTGACGGACTAGTGGGGTCCCAGTACTTC. The chain carries TRBV2 and TRBJ2-5; 7 positions match TRBD2. V shed 3 bases and J 9 bases; nucleotides not matched to a gene: 7. The V gene's germline CDR1 is SNHLY and CDR2 FYNNEI. This CDR3 region has 13 residues. The entire variable domain, with the rest obtained from reference TRBV2 and TRBJ2-5, is as follows: EPEVTQTPSHQVTQMGQEVILRCVPISNHLYFYWYRQILGQKVEFLVSFYNNEISEKSEIFDDQFSVERPDGSNFTLKIRSTKLEDSAMYFCASSDGLVGSQYFGPGTRLLVL.

This clonotype was detected a few times. The chain is built from TRBV20-1 and TRBJ2-3; the D call may be TRBD1 or TRBD2 (6 bases each). Germline assignment: CDR1 DFQATT and CDR2 SNEGSKA (reference sequence). CDR3 length: 13 amino acids. V was trimmed by 7 bases and J by 3 bases, leaving 14 bases between them. Written as DNA, the CDR3 is TGCAGTGTCACGCCGGGGGCAACAGATACGCAGTATTTT. This codes for CSVTPGATDTQYF.

This rearrangement joins TRBV6-2 or TRBV6-3 to TRBJ1-5; 11 nucleotides line up with TRBD1. After removal of 6 bases from V and 5 bases from J, the junction contained 9 bases not matched to a gene. The CDR3 contains 16 residues. CDR1 is MNHEY and CDR2 is SVGEGT in the germline V gene. CDR3 loop: CASRSGTGGRDQPQHF. CDR3 nucleotide sequence: TGTGCCAGCAGATCGGGGACAGGGGGGAGAGATCAGCCCCAGCATTTT.

This rearrangement joins TRBV5-1 to TRBJ2-3, with D perhaps TRBD1 (5 bases). The CDR3 is made up of 14 amino acids. The germline V and J ends were trimmed by 4 bases and 2 bases, with 11 bases remaining between them. Germline V lookup: CDR1 SGHRS, CDR2 YFSETQ. CDR3 loop: CASSPQGFTDTQYF. The CDR3 nucleotides are TGCGCCAGCAGCCCTCAGGGCTTCACAGATACGCAGTATTTT. The full variable domain, in which reference TRBV5-1 and TRBJ2-3 provide the parts outside the CDR3, is KAGVTQTPRYLIKTRGQQVTLSCSPISGHRSVSWYQQTPGQGLQFLFEYFSETQRNKGNFPGRFSGRQFSNSRSEMNVSTLELGDSALYLCASSPQGFTDTQYFGPGTRLTVL.

This clonotype showed up just a few times. This chain joins TRBV9 and TRBJ2-7; maybe TRBD2 (5 bases). The germline V gene has CDR1 SGDLS and CDR2 YYNGEE. This CDR3 has 15 amino acids. With 0 bases removed from V and 2 bases from J, the gap between germline ends came to 12 bases. The DNA for the CDR3 is TGTGCCAGCAGCGTAGGGGGAGCGCCGACCTACGAGCAGTACTTC. It codes for CASSVGGAPTYEQYF.

V gene TRBV6-2 or TRBV6-3 combines with J gene TRBJ1-1; D is perhaps TRBD1 (6 bases). V shed 0 bases and J shed 5 bases, with 10 bases lying between them. CDR1 and CDR2 (germline): MNHEY, SVGEGT. The CDR3 length is 14 residues. CDR3 amino acids: CASSYSTRGTEAFF. The CDR3 DNA reads as TGTGCCAGCAGTTACTCGACGAGGGGGACTGAAGCTTTCTTT.

This clonotype was seen a handful of times. DNA of the CDR3: TGTGCCACCAGTGCGCAGGGACCCGGGGCAGATACGCAGTATTTT. Protein product: CATSAQGPGADTQYF. The gene calls are TRBV24-1 and TRBJ2-3; D may be TRBD1 or TRBD2 (5 bases each). V was pared by 5 bases and J by 4 bases, with 15 bases between. Germline assignment: CDR1 KGHDR and CDR2 SFDVKD. The CDR3 has 15 amino acids.

The sample holds many counts of this clonotype. The CDR3 nucleotides are TGTGCCAGCAACCCCGGCCAGCGGGGGGGCCATTTCCGAAATGAGCAGTTCTTC. It encodes CASNPGQRGGHFRNEQFF. The rearrangement joins TRBV11-1 to TRBJ2-1; 10 bases are shared with TRBD2. The V and J ends lost 7 bases and 7 bases, in that order; junction bases with no gene match: 19. CDR1 is SGHAT, CDR2 FQDESV, per germline (reference sequence). The length of the CDR3 is 18 residues.

The chain joins TRBV7-9 to TRBJ2-1; perhaps D is TRBD1 or TRBD2 (5 bases each). The V end lost 10 bases, the J end lost 0 bases, and 16 bases lay between the germline ends. The CDR3 runs to 15 residues. Germline CDR1 is SEHNR and CDR2 is FQNEAQ (reference sequence). CDR3 loop: CATGIGASSYNEQFF. In DNA form, the CDR3 reads TGTGCCACCGGGATTGGGGCCAGCTCCTACAATGAGCAGTTCTTC.

V is TRBV18 and J is TRBJ1-2; D ambiguous. Germline V gives CDR1 KGHSH, CDR2 LQKENI. Trimming cost V 6 bases and J 2 bases, with 10 bases left between them. This CDR3 contains 13 residues. In DNA form, the CDR3 reads TGTGCCAGCTCCCAGTCGGCGAACTATGGCTACACCTTC. Its translation: CASSQSANYGYTF.

The sample holds a few counts of this clonotype. The chain recombines TRBV5-4 with TRBJ1-6; no definite D call. The CDR3 is made up of 14 amino acids. In germline, CDR1 is SGHNT, CDR2 YYREEE (reference sequence). Trimming stripped 4 bases from V and 9 bases from J, with 14 bases between. This chain's CDR3 is CASSQKRDASPLHF. CDR3 nucleotides: TGTGCCAGCAGCCAAAAAAGAGACGCTTCACCCCTCCACTTT.

This clonotype came up a few times. The genes are TRBV4-1 and TRBJ1-5; possibly TRBD1 for D (6 bases). The V end lost 0 bases, the J end lost 2 bases, and 8 bases lay between the germline ends. Germline values: CDR1 MGHRA, CDR2 YSYEKL. The CDR3 sequence is 15 residues long. CDR3 region: CASSQDHRGNQPQHF. The CDR3, as DNA: TGCGCCAGCAGCCAAGATCACAGGGGCAATCAGCCCCAGCATTTT.